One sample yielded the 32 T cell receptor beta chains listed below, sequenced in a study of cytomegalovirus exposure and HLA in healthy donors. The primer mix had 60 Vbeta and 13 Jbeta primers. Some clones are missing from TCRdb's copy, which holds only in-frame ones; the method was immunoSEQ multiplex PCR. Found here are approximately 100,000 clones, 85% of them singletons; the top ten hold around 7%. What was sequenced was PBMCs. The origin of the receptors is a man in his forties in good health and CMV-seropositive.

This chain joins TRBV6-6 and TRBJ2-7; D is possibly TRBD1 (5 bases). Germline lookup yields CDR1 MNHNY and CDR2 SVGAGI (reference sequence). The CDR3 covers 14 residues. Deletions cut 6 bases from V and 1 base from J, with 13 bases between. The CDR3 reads CASRLPTGSYEQYF. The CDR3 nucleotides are TGTGCCAGCAGACTCCCTACAGGATCCTACGAGCAGTACTTC.

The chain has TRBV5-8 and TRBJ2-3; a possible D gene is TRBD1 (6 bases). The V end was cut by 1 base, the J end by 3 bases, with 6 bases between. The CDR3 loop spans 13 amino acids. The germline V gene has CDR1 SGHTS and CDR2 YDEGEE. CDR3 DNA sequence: TGTGCCAGCAGCTTGCAGGGGACAGATACGCAGTATTTT. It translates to CASSLQGTDTQYF.

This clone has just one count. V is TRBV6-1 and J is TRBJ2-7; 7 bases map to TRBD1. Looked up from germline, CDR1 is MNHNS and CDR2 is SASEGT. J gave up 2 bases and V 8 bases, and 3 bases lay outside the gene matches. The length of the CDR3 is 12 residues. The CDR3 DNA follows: TGTGCCAGCCGGGGACAGCCCTACGAGCAGTACTTC. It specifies CASRGQPYEQYF.

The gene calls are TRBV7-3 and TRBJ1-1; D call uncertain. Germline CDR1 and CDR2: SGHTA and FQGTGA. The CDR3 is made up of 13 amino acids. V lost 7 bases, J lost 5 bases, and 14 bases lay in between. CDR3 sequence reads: CASNRLSSTEAFF. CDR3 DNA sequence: TGTGCCAGCAACCGCTTATCGAGTACTGAAGCTTTCTTT.

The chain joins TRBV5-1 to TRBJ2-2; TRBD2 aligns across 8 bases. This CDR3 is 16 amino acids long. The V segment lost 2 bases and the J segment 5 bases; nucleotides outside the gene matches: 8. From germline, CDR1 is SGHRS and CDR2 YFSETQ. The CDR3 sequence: CASSFRPAGVTGELFF. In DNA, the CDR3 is TGCGCCAGCAGCTTTCGACCAGCGGGAGTTACCGGGGAGCTGTTTTTT.

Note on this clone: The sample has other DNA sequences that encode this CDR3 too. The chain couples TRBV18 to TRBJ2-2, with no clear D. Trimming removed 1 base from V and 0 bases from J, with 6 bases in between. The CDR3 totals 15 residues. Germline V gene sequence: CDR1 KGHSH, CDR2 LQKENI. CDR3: CASSPLAANTGELFF. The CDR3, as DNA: TGTGCCAGCTCACCACTGGCAGCGAACACCGGGGAGCTGTTTTTT. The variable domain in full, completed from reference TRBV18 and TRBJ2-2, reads NAGVMQNPRHLVRRRGQEARLRCSPMKGHSHVYWYRQLPEEGLKFMVYLQKENIIDESGMPKERFSAEFPKEGPSILRIQQVVRGDSAAYFCASSPLAANTGELFFGEGSRLTVL.

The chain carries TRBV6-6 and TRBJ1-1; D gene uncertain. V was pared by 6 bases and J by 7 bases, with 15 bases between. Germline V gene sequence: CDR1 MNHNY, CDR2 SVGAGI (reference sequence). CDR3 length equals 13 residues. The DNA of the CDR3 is TGTGCCAGCAGGTTCCGGGTACAAATTGAAGCTTTCTTT. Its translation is CASRFRVQIEAFF.

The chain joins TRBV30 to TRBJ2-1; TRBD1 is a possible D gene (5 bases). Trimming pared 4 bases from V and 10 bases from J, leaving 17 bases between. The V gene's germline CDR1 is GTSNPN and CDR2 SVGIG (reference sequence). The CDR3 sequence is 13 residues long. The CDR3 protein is CAWTQGPVGEQFF. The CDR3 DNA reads TGTGCCTGGACCCAGGGCCCGGTGGGGGAGCAGTTCTTC. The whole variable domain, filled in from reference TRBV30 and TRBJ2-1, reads SQTIHQWPATLVQPVGSPLSLECTVEGTSNPNLYWYRQAAGRGLQLLFYSVGIGQISSEVPQNLSASRPQDRQFILSSKKLLLSDSGFYLCAWTQGPVGEQFFGPGTRLTVL.

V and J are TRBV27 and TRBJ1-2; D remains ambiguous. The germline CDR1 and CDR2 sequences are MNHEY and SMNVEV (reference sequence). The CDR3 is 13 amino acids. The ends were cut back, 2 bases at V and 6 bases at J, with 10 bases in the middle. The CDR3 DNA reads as TGTGCCAGCAGTTTAGGCAGGATGGATGGCTACACCTTC. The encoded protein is CASSLGRMDGYTF.

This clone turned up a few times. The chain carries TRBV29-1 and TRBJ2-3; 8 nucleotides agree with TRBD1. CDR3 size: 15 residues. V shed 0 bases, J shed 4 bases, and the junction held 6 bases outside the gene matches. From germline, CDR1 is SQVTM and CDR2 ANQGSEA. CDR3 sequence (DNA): TGCAGCGTTGAAGACCGACAGGGGCATCCAGATACGCAGTATTTT. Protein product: CSVEDRQGHPDTQYF.

CDR3 in DNA: TGTGCCAGTAGTATTGGGGTGGAAGGGGGCAATCAGCCCCAGCATTTT. Protein product: CASSIGVEGGNQPQHF. The rearrangement links TRBV19 to TRBJ1-5; tentative D call: TRBD1 (5 bases). Germline-derived CDR1 and CDR2 are LNHDA and SQIVND (reference sequence). V dropped 3 bases and J dropped 2 bases, with 14 bases sitting between them. The CDR3 consists of 16 residues.

The CDR3 bases are TGTGCCAGCAGTTATTCGGGCCGGGGCACTGAAGCTTTCTTT. It specifies CASSYSGRGTEAFF. This chain joins TRBV6-5 and TRBJ1-1; D is ambiguous. Germline V gene sequence: CDR1 MNHEY, CDR2 SVGAGI. This CDR3 spans 14 amino acids. Trimming took off 3 bases at V and 4 bases at J, with 12 bases between the two ends.

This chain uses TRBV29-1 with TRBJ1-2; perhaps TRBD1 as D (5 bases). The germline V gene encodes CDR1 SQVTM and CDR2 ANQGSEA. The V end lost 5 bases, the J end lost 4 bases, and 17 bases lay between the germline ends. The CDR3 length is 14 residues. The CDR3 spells CSVPTATTGYGYTF. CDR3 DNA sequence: TGCAGCGTTCCGACAGCGACGACCGGCTATGGCTACACCTTC.

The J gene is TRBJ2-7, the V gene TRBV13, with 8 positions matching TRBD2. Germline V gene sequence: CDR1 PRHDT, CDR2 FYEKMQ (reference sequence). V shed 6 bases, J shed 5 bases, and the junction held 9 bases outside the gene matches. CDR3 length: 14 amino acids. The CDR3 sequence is CASRYKAGVDEQYF. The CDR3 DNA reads TGTGCCAGCAGATATAAAGCGGGAGTCGACGAGCAGTACTTC.

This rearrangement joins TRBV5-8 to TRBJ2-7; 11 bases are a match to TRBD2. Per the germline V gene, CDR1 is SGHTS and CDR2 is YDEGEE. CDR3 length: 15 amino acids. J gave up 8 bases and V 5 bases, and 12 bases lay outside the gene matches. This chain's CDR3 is CASRISGLAGSKQYF. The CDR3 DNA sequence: TGTGCCAGCAGAATTTCAGGACTAGCGGGTTCCAAGCAGTACTTC.

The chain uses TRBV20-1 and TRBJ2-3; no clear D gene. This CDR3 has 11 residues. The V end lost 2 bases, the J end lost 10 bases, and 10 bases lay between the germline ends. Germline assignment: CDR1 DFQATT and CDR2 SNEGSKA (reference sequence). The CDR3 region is CSARRSSAQYF. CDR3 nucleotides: TGCAGTGCTAGACGCTCCTCAGCGCAGTATTTT.

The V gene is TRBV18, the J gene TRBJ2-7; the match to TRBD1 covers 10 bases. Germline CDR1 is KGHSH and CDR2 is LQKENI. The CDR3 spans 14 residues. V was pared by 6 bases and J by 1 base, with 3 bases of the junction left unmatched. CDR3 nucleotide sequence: TGTGCCAGCTCCCTGGACAGGGGGTCCTACGAGCAGTACTTC. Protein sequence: CASSLDRGSYEQYF.

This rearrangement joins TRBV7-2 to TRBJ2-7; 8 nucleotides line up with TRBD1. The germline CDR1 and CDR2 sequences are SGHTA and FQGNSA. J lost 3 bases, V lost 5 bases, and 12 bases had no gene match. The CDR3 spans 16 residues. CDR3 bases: TGTGCCAGCAGCGTATCCGGGACAGGAGCTTACTACGAGCAGTACTTC. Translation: CASSVSGTGAYYEQYF.

The DNA of the CDR3 is TGCGCCAGCAGCGGCGACAGAAATTTGAACACTGAAGCTTTCTTT. It encodes CASSGDRNLNTEAFF. V and J are TRBV5-1 and TRBJ1-1; D is perhaps TRBD1 (5 bases). From germline, CDR1 is SGHRS and CDR2 YFSETQ. Trimming stripped 4 bases from V and 0 bases from J, with 13 bases between. The CDR3 covers 15 residues.

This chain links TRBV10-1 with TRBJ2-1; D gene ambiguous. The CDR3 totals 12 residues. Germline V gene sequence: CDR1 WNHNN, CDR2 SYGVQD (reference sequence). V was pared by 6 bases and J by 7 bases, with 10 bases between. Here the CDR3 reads CASRGSGNEQFF. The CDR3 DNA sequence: TGCGCCAGCAGGGGCTCAGGAAATGAGCAGTTCTTC.

The CDR3 reads CASSIEGTVRYNEQFF. CDR3 sequence (DNA): TGTGCCAGTAGTATAGAGGGGACAGTTCGATACAATGAGCAGTTCTTC. The chain recombines TRBV19 with TRBJ2-1, with 7 bases identical to TRBD1. There are 16 residues in the CDR3. The V gene end was trimmed by 0 bases and the J gene end by 4 bases; junction bases not matched to a gene: 6. Germline CDR1 LNHDA, CDR2 SQIVND (reference sequence).

The CDR3 sequence: CASSLVSAMNEQFF. The CDR3 coding sequence is TGTGCCAGCAGCTTAGTCTCTGCTATGAATGAGCAGTTCTTC. This chain links TRBV7-9 with TRBJ2-1; D is ambiguous. The V end lost 1 base, the J end lost 7 bases, and 11 bases lay between the germline ends. The CDR3 spans 14 residues. Germline lookup yields CDR1 SEHNR and CDR2 FQNEAQ (reference sequence).

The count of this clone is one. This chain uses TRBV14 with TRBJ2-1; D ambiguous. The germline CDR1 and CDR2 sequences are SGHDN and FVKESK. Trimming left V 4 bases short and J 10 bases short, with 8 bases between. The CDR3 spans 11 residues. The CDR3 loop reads CASSPTWEQFF. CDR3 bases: TGTGCCAGCAGCCCCACTTGGGAGCAGTTCTTC.

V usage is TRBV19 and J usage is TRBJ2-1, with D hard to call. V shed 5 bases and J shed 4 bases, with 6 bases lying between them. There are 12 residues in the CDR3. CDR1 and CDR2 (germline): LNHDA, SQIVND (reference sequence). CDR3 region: CASSASYNEQFF. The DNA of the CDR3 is TGTGCCAGTAGTGCGAGTTACAATGAGCAGTTCTTC. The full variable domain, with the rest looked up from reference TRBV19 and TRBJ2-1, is DGGITQSPKYLFRKEGQNVTLSCEQNLNHDAMYWYRQDPGQGLRLIYYSQIVNDFQKGDIAEGYSVSREKKESFPLTVTSAQKNPTAFYLCASSASYNEQFFGPGTRLTVL.

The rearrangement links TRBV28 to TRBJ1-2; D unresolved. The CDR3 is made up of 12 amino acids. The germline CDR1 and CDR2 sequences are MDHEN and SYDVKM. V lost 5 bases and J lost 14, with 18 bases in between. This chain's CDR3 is CASSLTLRGWTF. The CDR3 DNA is TGTGCCAGCAGTCTCACCCTTCGCGGTTGGACCTTC.

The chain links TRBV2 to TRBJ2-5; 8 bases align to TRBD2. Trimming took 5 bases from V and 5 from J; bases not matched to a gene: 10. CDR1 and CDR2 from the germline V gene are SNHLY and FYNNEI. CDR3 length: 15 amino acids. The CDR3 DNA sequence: TGTGCCAGCAGTCCACGGACGGGGGGGCGGGAGACCCAGTACTTC. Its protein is CASSPRTGGRETQYF.

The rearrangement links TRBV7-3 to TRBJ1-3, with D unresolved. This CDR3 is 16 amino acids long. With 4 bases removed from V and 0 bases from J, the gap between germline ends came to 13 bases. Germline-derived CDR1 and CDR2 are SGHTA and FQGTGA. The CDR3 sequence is CASSSPRSLSGNTIYF. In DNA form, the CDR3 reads TGTGCCAGCAGCTCCCCCCGTTCCCTCTCTGGAAACACCATATATTTT.

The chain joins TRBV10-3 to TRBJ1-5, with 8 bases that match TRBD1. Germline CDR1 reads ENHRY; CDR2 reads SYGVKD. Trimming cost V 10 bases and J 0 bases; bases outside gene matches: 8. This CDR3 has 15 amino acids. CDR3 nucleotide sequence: TGTGCCACCCTAGGCACAGGGGGTAGCAATCAGCCCCAGCATTTT. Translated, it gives CATLGTGGSNQPQHF.

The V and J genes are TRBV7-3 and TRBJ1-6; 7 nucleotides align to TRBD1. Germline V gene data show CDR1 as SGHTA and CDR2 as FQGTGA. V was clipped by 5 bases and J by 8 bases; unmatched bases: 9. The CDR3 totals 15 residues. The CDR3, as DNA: TGTGCCAGCAGCCCCACCGGGACAGACTATTCACCCCTCCACTTT. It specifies CASSPTGTDYSPLHF.

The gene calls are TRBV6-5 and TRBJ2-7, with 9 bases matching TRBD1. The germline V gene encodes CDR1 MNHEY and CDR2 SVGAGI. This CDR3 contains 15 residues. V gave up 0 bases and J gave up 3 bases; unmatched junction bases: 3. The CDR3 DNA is TGTGCCAGCAGTTACTCTCCGGACAGGGGCTACGAGCAGTACTTC. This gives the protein CASSYSPDRGYEQYF.

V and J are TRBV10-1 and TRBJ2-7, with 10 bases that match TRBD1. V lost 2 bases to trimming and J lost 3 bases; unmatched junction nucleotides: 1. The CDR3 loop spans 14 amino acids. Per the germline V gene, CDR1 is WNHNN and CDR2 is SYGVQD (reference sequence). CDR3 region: CASSEGQGDYEQYF. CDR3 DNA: TGCGCCAGCAGTGAGGGACAGGGGGACTACGAGCAGTACTTC.

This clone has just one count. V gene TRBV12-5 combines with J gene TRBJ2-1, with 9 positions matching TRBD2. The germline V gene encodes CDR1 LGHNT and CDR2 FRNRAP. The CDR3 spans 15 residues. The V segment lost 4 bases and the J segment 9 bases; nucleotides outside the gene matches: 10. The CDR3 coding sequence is TGTGCTAGTGGTTGGCGGGAGGGGGCGACGAGTGAGCAGTTCTTC. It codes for CASGWREGATSEQFF.